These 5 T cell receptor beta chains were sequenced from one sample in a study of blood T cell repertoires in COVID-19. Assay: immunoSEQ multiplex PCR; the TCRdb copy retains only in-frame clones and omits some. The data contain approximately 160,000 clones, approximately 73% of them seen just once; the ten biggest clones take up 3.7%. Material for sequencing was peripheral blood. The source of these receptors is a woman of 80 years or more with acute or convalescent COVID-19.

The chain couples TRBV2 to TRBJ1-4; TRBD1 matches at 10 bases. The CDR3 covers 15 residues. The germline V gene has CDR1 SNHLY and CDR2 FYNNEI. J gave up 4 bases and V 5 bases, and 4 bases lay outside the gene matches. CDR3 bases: TGTGCCAGCAGTTCGACAGGGGGCGATAATGAAAAACTGTTTTTT. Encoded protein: CASSSTGGDNEKLFF.

CDR3 nucleotide sequence: TGCAGTGCTCTCAGGGTGGAGGAGCAGTACTTC. Translated: CSALRVEEQYF. The V and J genes are TRBV20-1 and TRBJ2-7, with D perhaps matching TRBD1 (5 bases). Trimming removed 5 bases at V and 7 bases at J, with 12 bases between. The CDR3 sequence is 11 residues long. Germline assignment: CDR1 DFQATT and CDR2 SNEGSKA (reference sequence).

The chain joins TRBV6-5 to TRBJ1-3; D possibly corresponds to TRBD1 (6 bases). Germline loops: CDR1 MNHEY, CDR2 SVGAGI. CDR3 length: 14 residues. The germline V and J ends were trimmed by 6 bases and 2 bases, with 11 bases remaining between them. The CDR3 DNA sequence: TGTGCCAGCAGCGGACACAGGGCTGGAAACACCATATATTTT. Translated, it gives CASSGHRAGNTIYF.

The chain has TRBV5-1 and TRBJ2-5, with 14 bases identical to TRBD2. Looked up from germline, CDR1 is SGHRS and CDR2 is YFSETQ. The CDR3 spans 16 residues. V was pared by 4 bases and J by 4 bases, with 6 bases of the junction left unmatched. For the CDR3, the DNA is TGCGCCAGCAGCAAGACTAGCGGGAGGGCCGGAGAGACCCAGTACTTC. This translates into CASSKTSGRAGETQYF.

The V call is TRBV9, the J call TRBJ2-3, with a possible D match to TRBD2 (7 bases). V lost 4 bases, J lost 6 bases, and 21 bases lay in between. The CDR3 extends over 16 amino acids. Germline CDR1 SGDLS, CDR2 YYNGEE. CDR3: CASSPAVGGGWDTQYF. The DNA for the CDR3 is TGTGCCAGCAGCCCGGCCGTAGGGGGGGGTTGGGATACGCAGTATTTT.